Sequencing of this T cell receptor (beta chain) was carried out in a study of T cell responses to AZD1222 COVID-19 vaccine. General observations from the study: Just a handful of AZD1222 recipients tested seropositive at baseline. Across the whole spike, CD4 TCRs peaked at regions 160-218 and 743-854.

Here immunoSEQ multiplex PCR was the method, and the copy in TCRdb shows in-frame clones only, minus some. The sample yields about 92,000 clones, approximately 91% seen once. As concerns this clone: The target antigen is unknown.

This CDR3 comprises 15 residues. Germline CDR1 reads SGHNT; CDR2 reads YENEEA. V shed 4 bases and J 3 bases; nucleotides not matched to a gene: 6. The chain combines TRBV11-3 with TRBJ2-4; the match to TRBD1 covers 7 bases. The material sequenced was peripheral blood, taken on day 0 of AZD1222 vaccination. The TCR originated in an adult in good health. The CDR3 DNA is TGTGCCAGCAGCTCGGATACAGGGGACAAAAACATTCAGTACTTC. Translation: CASSSDTGDKNIQYF.